This record concerns one T cell receptor (beta chain) sequence. Its target is unknown. This entry is derived from a study of beta chain features in type 1 diabetes. The study's findings and limits: Within each of all four CD4+ subsets, Type 1 diabetes patients had TCRB CDR3s that were moderately but significantly shorter. The study found that naive, central memory and Treg TCRB repertoires appeared more similar in patients than in healthy donors.

The V end was cut by 2 bases, the J end by 2 bases, with 10 bases between. This CDR3 comprises 14 residues. In germline, CDR1 is LNHDA, CDR2 SQIVND (reference sequence). The isolated RNA, all of it, was reverse transcribed, so expressed TCRB transcripts were what got sequenced. This table comes from immunoSEQ multiplex PCR, and its TCRdb copy is limited to in-frame clones, with some not included. The data hold about 650,000 clones, with roughly 12% observed a single time. The receptor comes from a man aged 30 to 45 with type 1 diabetes. The chain links TRBV19 to TRBJ2-7; TRBD2 might be the D (5 bases). Sequencing used naive CD4+ T cells from blood. The CDR3 nucleotides read TGTGCCAGTAGTATACAAGCCGGGGCCTACGAGCAGTACTTC. It codes for CASSIQAGAYEQYF.